The entry below gives a single T cell receptor (beta chain) sequence along with its context. The antigen it recognizes is unknown. No qualities accompany the bases; no much larger clone lies one base away. This sample is drawn from a study of T cell changes during pregnancy in multiple sclerosis (dated by TCRdb to about 2019). General notes on the study: The study examined how the T cell repertoire changed over the course of pregnancy in women with multiple sclerosis.

Library preparation was by the immunoSEQ multiplex PCR assay. The clones in this table, taken by TCRdb from immuneACCESS, are in-frame only. Not every clone is retained; where verified, under half of the shortfall comes from an unresolved V gene, and the cause of the rest is unknown. Across this sample there are about 64,000 clones, with over 95% seen only once. The leading ten clones occupy approximately 2.5% of the sample. Trimming costs V 5 bases and J 3 bases, and their ends lie 13 bases apart. The CDR3 runs 14 residues from the cysteine to the phenylalanine. Only the CDR3 DNA is retained, 42 bases long and in frame from the first base. CDR1 and CDR2 are drawn from the germline V gene (reference sequence): PRHDT, FYEKMQ.

This TCR was recovered from a female donor with multiple sclerosis, enrolled in a pregnancy study. The chain is assembled from TRBV13 and TRBJ1-1; the D gene lacks a confident call. Here the sequenced sample was CD8+ T cells from peripheral blood mononuclear cells, taken after pregnancy. The bases read TGTGCCAGCAGCGTCTCCTTACGAGACACTGAAGCTTTCTTT. This codes for CASSVSLRDTEAFF.